The present TCR beta chain was sequenced within a study of cytomegalovirus exposure and HLA in healthy donors. Study background: Counted in an early data release were some 81 million unique TCRs from HLA-typed donors.

On this clone itself: Its antigen remains unidentified. At one boundary the junction diverges from the germline segment, which might be a read error.

There were likely unrecorded immune exposures, though donors were nominally healthy when sampled. Study-wide results and caveats: One variant, a missense change in DCLRE1C, was linked in a later analysis to TCR beta V- and J-gene trimming. The classifier reportedly diagnosed cytomegalovirus status with high specificity and sensitivity.

This CDR3 contains 14 residues. Germline CDR1 GTSNPN, CDR2 SVGIG (reference sequence). The study ran its PCR with 60 Vbeta and 13 Jbeta primers. Profiled with immunoSEQ multiplex PCR; TCRdb holds only in-frame clones, not every one. This table has 170,000 or so clones, 77% appearing once. The sequence derives from a woman aged 25-40 years in good health and CMV-seropositive. The chain carries TRBV30 and TRBJ2-2; D is perhaps TRBD2 (5 bases). The sequenced sample was PBMCs. The CDR3, as DNA: TGTGCCCGGAGCGGAGCCACGAACACCGGGGAGCTGTTTTTT. Its protein product is CARSGATNTGELFF.